The source of this T cell receptor (beta chain) is a study of T-cell reconstitution after alpha-beta-depleted transplantation in children. This clonotype has at least ten counts. Germline trimming cut 6 bases from V and 0 bases from J; bases unmatched to any gene: 4. Per germline, CDR1 SQVTM and CDR2 ANQGSEA. This CDR3 has 13 residues. TCRbeta library construction was performed incorporating unique molecular identifiers. MiXCR, run by TCRdb on the PCR reads, gives a single entry per CDR3 protein. This sample has about 460,000 distinct CDR3 sequences, with around 13% found just once. This receptor was obtained from a human donor who donated a stem cell graft to a child with combined immunodeficiency. The starting material was PBMCs from the stem cell graft donor, obtained from the stem cell graft. The chain is built from TRBV29-1 and TRBJ1-1, with TRBD1 matching 7 bases. CDR3 sequence reads: CSVYTGVNTEAFF. The CDR3, as DNA: TGCAGCGTCTACACAGGGGTGAACACTGAAGCTTTCTTT. The full variable domain, with the rest looked up from reference TRBV29-1 and TRBJ1-1, is SAVISQKPSRDICQRGTSLTIQCQVDSQVTMMFWYRQQPGQSLTLIATANQGSEATYESGFVIDKFPISRPNLTFSTLTVSNMSPEDSSIYLCSVYTGVNTEAFFGQGTRLTVV.